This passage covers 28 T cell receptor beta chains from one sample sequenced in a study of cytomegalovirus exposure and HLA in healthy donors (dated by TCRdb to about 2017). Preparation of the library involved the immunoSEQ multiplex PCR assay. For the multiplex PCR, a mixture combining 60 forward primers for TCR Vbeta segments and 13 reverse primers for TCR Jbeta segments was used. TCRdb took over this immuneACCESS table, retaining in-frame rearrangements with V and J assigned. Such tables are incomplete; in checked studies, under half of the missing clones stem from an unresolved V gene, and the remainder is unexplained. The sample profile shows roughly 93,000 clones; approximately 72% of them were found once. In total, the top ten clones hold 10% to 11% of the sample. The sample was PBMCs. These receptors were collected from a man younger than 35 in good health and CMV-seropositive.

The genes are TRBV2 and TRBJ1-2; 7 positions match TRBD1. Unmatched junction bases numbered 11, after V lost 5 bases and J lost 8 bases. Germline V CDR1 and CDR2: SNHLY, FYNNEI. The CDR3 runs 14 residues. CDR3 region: CASSFPDREMGYTF. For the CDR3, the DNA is TGTGCCAGCAGTTTCCCCGACAGGGAGATGGGCTACACCTTC.

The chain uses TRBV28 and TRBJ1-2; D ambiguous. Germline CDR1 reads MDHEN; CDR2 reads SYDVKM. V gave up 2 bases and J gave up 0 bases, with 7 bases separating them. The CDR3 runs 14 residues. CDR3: CASSLLESNYGYTF. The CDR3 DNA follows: TGTGCCAGCAGTTTACTGGAGTCTAACTATGGCTACACCTTC.

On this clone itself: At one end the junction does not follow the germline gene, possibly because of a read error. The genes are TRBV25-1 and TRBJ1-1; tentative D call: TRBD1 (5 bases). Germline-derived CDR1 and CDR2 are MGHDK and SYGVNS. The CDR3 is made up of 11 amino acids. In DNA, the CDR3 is TGTGCCAGCAGTGAAGGGGGGGAAGTTTTCTTT. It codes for CASSEGGEVFF.

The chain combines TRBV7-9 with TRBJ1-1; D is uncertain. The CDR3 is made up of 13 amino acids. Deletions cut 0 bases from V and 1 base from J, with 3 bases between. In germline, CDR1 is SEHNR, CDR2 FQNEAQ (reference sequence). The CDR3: CASSLARNTEAFF. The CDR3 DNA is TGTGCCAGCAGCTTAGCGAGGAACACTGAAGCTTTCTTT. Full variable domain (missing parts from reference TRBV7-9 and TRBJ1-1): DTGVSQNPRHKITKRGQNVTFRCDPISEHNRLYWYRQTLGQGPEFLTYFQNEAQLEKSRLLSDRFSAERPKGSFSTLEIQRTEQGDSAMYLCASSLARNTEAFFGQGTRLTVV.

This CDR3 is CASSSGQVYGYTF. CDR3 DNA: TGTGCCAGCAGCTCCGGACAGGTTTATGGCTACACCTTC. The genes are TRBV7-9 and TRBJ1-2; TRBD1 agrees at 7 bases. Losses at the gene ends were 4 bases for V and 5 bases for J; bases not matched to a gene: 4. This CDR3 is 13 amino acids long. From germline, CDR1 is SEHNR and CDR2 FQNEAQ (reference sequence).

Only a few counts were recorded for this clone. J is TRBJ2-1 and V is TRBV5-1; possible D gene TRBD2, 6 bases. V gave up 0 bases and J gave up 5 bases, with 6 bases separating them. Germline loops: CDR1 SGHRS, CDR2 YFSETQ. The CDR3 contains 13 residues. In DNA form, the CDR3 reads TGCGCCAGCAGCTTGGGGGGGGACAATGAGCAGTTCTTC. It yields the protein CASSLGGDNEQFF. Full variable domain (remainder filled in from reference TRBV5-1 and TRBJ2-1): KAGVTQTPRYLIKTRGQQVTLSCSPISGHRSVSWYQQTPGQGLQFLFEYFSETQRNKGNFPGRFSGRQFSNSRSEMNVSTLELGDSALYLCASSLGGDNEQFFGPGTRLTVL.

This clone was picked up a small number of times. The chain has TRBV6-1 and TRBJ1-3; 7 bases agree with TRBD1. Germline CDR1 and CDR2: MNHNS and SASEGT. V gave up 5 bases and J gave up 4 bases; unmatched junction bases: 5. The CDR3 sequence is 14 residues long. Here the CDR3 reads CASSPRGAGNTIYF. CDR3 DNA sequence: TGTGCCAGCAGTCCCAGGGGGGCCGGAAACACCATATATTTT.

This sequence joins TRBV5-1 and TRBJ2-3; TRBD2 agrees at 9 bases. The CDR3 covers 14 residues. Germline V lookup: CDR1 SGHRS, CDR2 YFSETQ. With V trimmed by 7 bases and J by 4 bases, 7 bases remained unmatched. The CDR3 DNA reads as TGCGCCAGCCGGCGGGAGGGGATGGCAGATACGCAGTATTTT. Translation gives CASRREGMADTQYF.

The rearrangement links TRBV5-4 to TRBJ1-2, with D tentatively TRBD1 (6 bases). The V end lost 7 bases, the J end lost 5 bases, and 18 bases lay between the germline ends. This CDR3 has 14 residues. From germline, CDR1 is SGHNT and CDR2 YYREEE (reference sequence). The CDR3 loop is CASRNSGDPYGYTF. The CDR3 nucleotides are TGTGCCAGCCGCAACTCAGGGGATCCTTATGGCTACACCTTC.

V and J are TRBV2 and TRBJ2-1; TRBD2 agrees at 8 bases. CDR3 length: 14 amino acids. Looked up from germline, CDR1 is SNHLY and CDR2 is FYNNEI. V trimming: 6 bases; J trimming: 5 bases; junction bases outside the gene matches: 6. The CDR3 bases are TGTGCCAGCAGGGGTAGCGGGGTCGACAATGAGCAGTTCTTC. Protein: CASRGSGVDNEQFF.

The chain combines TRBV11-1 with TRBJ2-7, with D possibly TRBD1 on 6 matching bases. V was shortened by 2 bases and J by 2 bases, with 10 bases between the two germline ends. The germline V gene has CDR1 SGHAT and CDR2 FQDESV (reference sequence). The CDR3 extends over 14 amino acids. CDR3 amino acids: CASSLPGQTYEQYF. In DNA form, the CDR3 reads TGTGCCAGCAGCTTACCAGGACAGACCTACGAGCAGTACTTC.

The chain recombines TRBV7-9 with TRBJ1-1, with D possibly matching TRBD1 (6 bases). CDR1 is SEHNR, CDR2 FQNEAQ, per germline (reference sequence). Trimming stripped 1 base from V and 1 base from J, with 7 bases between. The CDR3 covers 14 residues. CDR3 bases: TGTGCCAGCAGCTTAGGGACAGCGAACACTGAAGCTTTCTTT. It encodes CASSLGTANTEAFF. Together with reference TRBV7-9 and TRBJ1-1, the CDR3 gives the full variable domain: DTGVSQNPRHKITKRGQNVTFRCDPISEHNRLYWYRQTLGQGPEFLTYFQNEAQLEKSRLLSDRFSAERPKGSFSTLEIQRTEQGDSAMYLCASSLGTANTEAFFGQGTRLTVV.

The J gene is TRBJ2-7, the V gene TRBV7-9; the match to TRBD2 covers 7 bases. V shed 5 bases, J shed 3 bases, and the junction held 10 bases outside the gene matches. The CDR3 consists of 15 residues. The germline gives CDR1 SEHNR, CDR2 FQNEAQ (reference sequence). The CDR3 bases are TGTGCCAGCAGCCCCCCGGCGAGCGGGGACTACGAGCAGTACTTC. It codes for CASSPPASGDYEQYF. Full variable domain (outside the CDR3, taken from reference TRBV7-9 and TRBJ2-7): DTGVSQNPRHKITKRGQNVTFRCDPISEHNRLYWYRQTLGQGPEFLTYFQNEAQLEKSRLLSDRFSAERPKGSFSTLEIQRTEQGDSAMYLCASSPPASGDYEQYFGPGTRLTVT.

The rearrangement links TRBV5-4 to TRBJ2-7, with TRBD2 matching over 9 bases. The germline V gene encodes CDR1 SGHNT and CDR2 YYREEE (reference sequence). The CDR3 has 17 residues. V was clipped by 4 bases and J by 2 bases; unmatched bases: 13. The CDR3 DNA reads TGTGCCAGCAGCACCCGGGGCGGGCTAGCGGGGACCTACGAGCAGTACTTC. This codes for CASSTRGGLAGTYEQYF.

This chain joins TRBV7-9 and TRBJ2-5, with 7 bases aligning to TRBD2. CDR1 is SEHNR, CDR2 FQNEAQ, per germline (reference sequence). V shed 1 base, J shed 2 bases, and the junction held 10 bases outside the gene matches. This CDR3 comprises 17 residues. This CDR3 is CASSLGGGGGSQETQYF. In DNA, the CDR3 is TGTGCCAGCAGCTTAGGAGGTGGCGGGGGATCACAAGAGACCCAGTACTTC.

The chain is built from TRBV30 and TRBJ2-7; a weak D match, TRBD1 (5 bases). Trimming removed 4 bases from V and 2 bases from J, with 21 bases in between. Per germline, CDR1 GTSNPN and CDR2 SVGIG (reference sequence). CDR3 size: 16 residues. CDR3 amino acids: CAWTLPRGPSAYEQYF. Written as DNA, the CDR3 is TGTGCCTGGACCCTCCCTAGGGGTCCTTCGGCCTACGAGCAGTACTTC.

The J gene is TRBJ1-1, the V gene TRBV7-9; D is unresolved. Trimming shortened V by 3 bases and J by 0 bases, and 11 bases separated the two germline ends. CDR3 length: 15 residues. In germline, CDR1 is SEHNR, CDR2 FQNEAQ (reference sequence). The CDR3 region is CASSFLEAVNTEAFF. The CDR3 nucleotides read TGTGCCAGCAGCTTTTTGGAAGCGGTGAACACTGAAGCTTTCTTT.

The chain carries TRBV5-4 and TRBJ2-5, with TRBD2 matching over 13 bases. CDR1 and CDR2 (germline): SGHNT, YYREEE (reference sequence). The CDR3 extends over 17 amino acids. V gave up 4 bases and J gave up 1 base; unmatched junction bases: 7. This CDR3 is CASSGGGLAGTQETQYF. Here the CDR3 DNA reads TGTGCCAGCAGCGGGGGGGGACTAGCGGGGACCCAAGAGACCCAGTACTTC. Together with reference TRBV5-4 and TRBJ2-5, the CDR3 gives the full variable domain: ETGVTQSPTHLIKTRGQQVTLRCSSQSGHNTVSWYQQALGQGPQFIFQYYREEENGRGNFPPRFSGLQFPNYSSELNVNALELDDSALYLCASSGGGLAGTQETQYFGPGTRLLVL.

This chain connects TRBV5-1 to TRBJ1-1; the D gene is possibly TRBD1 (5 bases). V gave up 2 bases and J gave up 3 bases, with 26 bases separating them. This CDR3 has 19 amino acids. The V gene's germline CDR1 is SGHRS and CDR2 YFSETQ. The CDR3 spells CASSFFSGTPGGGYTEAFF. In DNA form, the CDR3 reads TGCGCCAGCAGCTTTTTCTCAGGAACCCCGGGGGGTGGGTACACTGAAGCTTTCTTT.

The CDR3 region has the DNA TGTGCCAGCAGTCCCCGGTCCTACGAGCAGTACTTC. Translating it yields CASSPRSYEQYF. V usage is TRBV6-6 and J usage is TRBJ2-7; D gene uncertain. The CDR3 runs 12 residues. Germline V lookup: CDR1 MNHNY, CDR2 SVGAGI (reference sequence). Trimming pared 5 bases from V and 1 base from J, leaving 6 bases between.

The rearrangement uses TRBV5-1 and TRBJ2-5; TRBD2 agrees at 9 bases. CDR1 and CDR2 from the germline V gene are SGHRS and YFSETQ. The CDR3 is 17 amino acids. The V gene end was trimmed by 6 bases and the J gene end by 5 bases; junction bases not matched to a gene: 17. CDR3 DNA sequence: TGCGCCAGCACAGCGGGTCTAGCGGGGCCCAAGGGGGAGACCCAGTACTTC. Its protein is CASTAGLAGPKGETQYF.

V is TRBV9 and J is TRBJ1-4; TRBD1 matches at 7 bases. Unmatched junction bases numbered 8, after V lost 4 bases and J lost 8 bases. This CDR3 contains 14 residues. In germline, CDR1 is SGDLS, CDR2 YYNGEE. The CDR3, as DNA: TGTGCCAGCAGCCCCAGCACAGGGGCGGAAAAACTGTTTTTT. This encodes CASSPSTGAEKLFF.

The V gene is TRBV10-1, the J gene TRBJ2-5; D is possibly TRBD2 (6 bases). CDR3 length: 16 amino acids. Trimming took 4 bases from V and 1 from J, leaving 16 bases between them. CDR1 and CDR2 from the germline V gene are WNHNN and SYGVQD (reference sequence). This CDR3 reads CASSGVSEEGQETQYF. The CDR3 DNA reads TGCGCCAGCAGTGGGGTCTCCGAGGAGGGCCAAGAGACCCAGTACTTC.

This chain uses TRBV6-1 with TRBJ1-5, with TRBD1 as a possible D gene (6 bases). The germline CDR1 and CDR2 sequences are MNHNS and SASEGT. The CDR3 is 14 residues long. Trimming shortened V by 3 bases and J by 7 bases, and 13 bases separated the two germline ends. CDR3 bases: TGTGCCAGCAGTGATTTGGGGGCTGGACAGCCCCAGCATTTT. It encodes CASSDLGAGQPQHF.

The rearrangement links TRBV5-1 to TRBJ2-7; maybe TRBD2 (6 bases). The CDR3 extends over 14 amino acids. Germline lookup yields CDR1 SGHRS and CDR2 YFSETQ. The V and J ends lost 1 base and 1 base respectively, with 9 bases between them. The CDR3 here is CASSLRRESYEQYF. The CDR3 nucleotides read TGCGCCAGCAGCTTGAGGAGGGAATCCTACGAGCAGTACTTC.

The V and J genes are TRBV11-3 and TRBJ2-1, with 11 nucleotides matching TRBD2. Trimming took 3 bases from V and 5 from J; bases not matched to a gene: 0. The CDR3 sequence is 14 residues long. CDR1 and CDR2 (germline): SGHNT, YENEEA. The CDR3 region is CASSFSGGDNEQFF. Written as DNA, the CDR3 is TGTGCCAGCAGCTTTAGCGGGGGGGACAATGAGCAGTTCTTC.

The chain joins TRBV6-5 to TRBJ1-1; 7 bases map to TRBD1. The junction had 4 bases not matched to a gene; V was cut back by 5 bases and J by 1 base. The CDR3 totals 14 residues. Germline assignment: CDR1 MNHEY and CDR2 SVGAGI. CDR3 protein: CASSEYRGNTEAFF. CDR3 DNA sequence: TGTGCCAGCAGTGAATACAGGGGGAACACTGAAGCTTTCTTT.

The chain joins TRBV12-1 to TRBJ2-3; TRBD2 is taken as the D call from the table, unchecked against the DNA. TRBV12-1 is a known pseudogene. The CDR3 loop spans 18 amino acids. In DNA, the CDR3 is TGTGCCAGCAGCTTCGATCCTCTAGCGGGACCCGACACAGATACGCAGTATTTT. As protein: CASSFDPLAGPDTDTQYF.